The rows below give T cell receptor beta chains drawn from one sample of a study of cytomegalovirus exposure and HLA in healthy donors. Assay used: immunoSEQ multiplex PCR; TCRdb lists only in-frame clones, some missing. The sample gives 90,000 to 100,000 clones, roughly 81% of which show up once; approximately 1.4% is in the top ten. Source material: PBMCs. These receptors were obtained from a man aged 35 to 55 in good health and CMV-seronegative. Each CDR3 is given with its conserved first and last residue. The D gene is left open where the match is weak. Clone sizes are given selectively: once, few, many, or a class where the clone is expanded.

J gene,clone size,D gene,V gene,CDR3 protein,CDR3 DNA
TRBJ2-7,once,TRBD1,TRBV7-2,CASSLGVDRAYEQYF,TGTGCCAGCAGCTTAGGGGTTGACAGGGCCTACGAGCAGTACTTC
TRBJ1-1,NA,NA,TRBV7-2,CASSFFGQNTEAFF,TGTGCCAGCAGCTTCTTTGGACAGAACACTGAAGCTTTCTTT
TRBJ2-2,NA,NA,TRBV7-9,CASSSRVELFF,TGTGCCAGCAGCTCTCGAGTGGAGCTGTTTTTT
TRBJ2-3,NA,TRBD1,TRBV5-1,CASSGPGTVSTDTQYF,TGCGCCAGCAGCGGACCCGGGACAGTGAGCACAGATACGCAGTATTTT
TRBJ1-2,NA,NA,TRBV5-4,CASSLPNRSGGYTF,TGTGCCAGCAGCTTGCCCAATCGATCAGGGGGCTACACCTTC
TRBJ1-1,NA,TRBD1,TRBV10-3,CAISEAIYRDREIGDTEAFF,TGTGCCATCAGTGAGGCCATCTACCGGGACAGAGAGATCGGGGACACTGAAGCTTTCTTT
TRBJ2-3,NA,TRBD2,TRBV5-5,CASSLGGGADTQYF,TGTGCCAGCAGCTTGGGCGGGGGGGCAGATACGCAGTATTTT
TRBJ1-6,NA,NA,TRBV19,CASSIHTGDSPLHF,TGTGCCAGTAGTATACACACCGGGGATTCACCCCTCCACTTT
TRBJ1-2,NA,NA,TRBV6-5,CASTPTGYYGYTF,TGTGCCAGCACCCCTACAGGGTACTATGGCTACACCTTC
TRBJ1-2,NA,NA,TRBV5-6,CASSFFHRANYGYTF,TGTGCCAGCAGCTTTTTCCACCGGGCTAACTATGGCTACACCTTC
TRBJ2-7,NA,TRBD1,TRBV11-2,CASSPGQGRSSYEQYF,TGTGCCAGCAGCCCAGGACAGGGGCGCAGCTCCTACGAGCAGTACTTC
TRBJ2-1,NA,NA,TRBV6-1,CASSESFEQFF,TGTGCCAGCAGTGAGAGCTTTGAGCAGTTCTTC
TRBJ2-5,NA,NA,TRBV2,CASALQSGFQETQYF,TGTGCCAGCGCCCTCCAATCCGGGTTCCAAGAGACCCAGTACTTC
TRBJ2-5,NA,NA,TRBV19,CASSPSRVSPRETQYF,TGTGCCAGTAGTCCCAGCCGGGTCTCCCCACGAGAGACCCAGTACTTC
TRBJ1-2,once,NA,TRBV7-9,CASSRGRETNYGYTF,TGTGCCAGCAGTCGGGGTCGGGAGACTAACTATGGCTACACCTTC
TRBJ1-2,NA,TRBD1,TRBV9,CASSVGTGGNYGYTF,TGTGCCAGCAGCGTAGGGACAGGGGGCAACTATGGCTACACCTTC
TRBJ2-1,NA,TRBD2,TRBV6-5,CASSRGGPNEQFF,TGTGCCAGCAGTCGCGGGGGTCCCAATGAGCAGTTCTTC
TRBJ1-6,once,TRBD1,TRBV7-4,CASSPRDRGRNSPLHF,TGTGCCAGCAGCCCAAGGGACAGGGGGCGTAATTCACCCCTCCACTTT
TRBJ1-5,NA,TRBD1,TRBV6-6,CASSPPPDREYQPQHF,TGTGCCAGCAGCCCCCCCCCAGACAGGGAATATCAGCCCCAGCATTTT